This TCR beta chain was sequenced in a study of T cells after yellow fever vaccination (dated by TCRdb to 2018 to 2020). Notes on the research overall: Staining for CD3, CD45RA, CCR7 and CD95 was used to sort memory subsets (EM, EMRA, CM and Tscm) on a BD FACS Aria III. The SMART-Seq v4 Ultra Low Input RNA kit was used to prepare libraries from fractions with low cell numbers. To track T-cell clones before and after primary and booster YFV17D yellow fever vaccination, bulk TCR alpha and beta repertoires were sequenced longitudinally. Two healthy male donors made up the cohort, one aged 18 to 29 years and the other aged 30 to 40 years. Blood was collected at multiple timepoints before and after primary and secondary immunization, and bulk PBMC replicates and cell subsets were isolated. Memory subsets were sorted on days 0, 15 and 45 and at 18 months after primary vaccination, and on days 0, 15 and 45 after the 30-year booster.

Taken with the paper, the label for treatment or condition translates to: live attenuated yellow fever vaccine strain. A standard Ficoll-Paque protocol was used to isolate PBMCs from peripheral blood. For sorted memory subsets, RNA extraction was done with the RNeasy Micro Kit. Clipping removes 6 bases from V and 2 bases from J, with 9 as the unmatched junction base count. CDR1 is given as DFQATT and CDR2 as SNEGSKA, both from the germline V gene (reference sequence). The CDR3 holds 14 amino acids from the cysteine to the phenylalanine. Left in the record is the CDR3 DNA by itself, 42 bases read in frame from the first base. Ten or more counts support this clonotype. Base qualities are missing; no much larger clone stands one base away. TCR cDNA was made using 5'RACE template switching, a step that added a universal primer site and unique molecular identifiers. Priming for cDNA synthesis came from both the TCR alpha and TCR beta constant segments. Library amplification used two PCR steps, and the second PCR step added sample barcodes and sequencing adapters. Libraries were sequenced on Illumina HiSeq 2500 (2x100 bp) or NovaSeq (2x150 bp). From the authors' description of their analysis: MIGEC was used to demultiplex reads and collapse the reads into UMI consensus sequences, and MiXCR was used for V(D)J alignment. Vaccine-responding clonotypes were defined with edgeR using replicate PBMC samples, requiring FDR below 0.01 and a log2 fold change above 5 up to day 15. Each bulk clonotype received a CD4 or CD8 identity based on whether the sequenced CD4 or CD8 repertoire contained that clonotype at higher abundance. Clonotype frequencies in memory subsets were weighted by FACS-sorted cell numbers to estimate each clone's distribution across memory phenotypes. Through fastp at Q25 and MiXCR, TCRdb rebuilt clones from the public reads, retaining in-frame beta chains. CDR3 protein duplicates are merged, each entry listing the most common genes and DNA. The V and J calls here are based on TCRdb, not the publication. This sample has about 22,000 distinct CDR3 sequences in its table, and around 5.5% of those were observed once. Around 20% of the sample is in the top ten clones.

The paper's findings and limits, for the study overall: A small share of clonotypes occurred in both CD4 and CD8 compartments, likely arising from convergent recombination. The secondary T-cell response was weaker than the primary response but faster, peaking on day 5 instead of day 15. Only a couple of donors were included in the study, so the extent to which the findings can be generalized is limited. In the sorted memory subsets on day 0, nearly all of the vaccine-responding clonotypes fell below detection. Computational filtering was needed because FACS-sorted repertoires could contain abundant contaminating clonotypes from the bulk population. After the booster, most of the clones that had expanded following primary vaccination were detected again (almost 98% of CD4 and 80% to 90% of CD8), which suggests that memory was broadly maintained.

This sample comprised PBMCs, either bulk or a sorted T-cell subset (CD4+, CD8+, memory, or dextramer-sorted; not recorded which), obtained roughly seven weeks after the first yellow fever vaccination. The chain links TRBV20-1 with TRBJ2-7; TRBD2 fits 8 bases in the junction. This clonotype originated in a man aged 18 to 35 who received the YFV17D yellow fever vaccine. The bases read TGCAGTGCATTGAGCGGGGGCCTGACCTACGAGCAGTACTTC. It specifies CSALSGGLTYEQYF.